This note documents a single T cell receptor beta chain sequence. What it binds is not known. The PCR used 60 Vbeta and 13 Jbeta primers. Clones were sequenced by immunoSEQ multiplex PCR, and TCRdb holds only the in-frame ones, with some missing. This table holds 95,000 to 150,000 clones, about four fifths found once. The sample is drawn from a study of cytomegalovirus exposure and HLA in healthy donors. General study findings and limits: Compared with the roughly 670-donor mean, an Asian-associated ancestry cluster reportedly had fewer N-insertions, according to a later analysis. Researchers catalogued 164 TCR beta chains as cytomegalovirus-associated. Across donors, presence/absence analyses took sequencing depth to be roughly uniform. Because they were indistinguishable, some V segments, including TRBV6-2 and TRBV6-3, were excluded.

Germline CDR1 and CDR2: LNHDA and SQIVND (reference sequence). V was trimmed by 8 bases and J by 6 bases, leaving 25 bases between them. This CDR3 spans 17 amino acids. Sequenced material: PBMCs. The clonotype originates from a woman aged 40 to 50 in good health and CMV-seropositive. J is TRBJ1-4 and V is TRBV19; D is ambiguous. The CDR3, as DNA: TGTGCCAGTTCCTTGAAAACGGATTTGTGGAGTTATGAAAAACTGTTTTTT. Protein sequence: CASSLKTDLWSYEKLFF. Using reference TRBV19 and TRBJ1-4 for the parts outside the CDR3, the full variable domain is DGGITQSPKYLFRKEGQNVTLSCEQNLNHDAMYWYRQDPGQGLRLIYYSQIVNDFQKGDIAEGYSVSREKKESFPLTVTSAQKNPTAFYLCASSLKTDLWSYEKLFFGSGTQLSVL.